This T cell receptor beta chain was observed in a study of T cells expressing NK-cell markers. Study-wide results and limits: Of the CD8+ T cells in six or seven donors, roughly 1.0-7.5% belonged to dominant NKG2C+ clonotypes.

Each CDR3 protein gets one entry in TCRdb, which reprocessed the 5' RACE reads and gives no DNA. This listing includes a few hundred thousand distinct CDR3 sequences. On this clonotype: Its target is not known.

Germline assignment: CDR1 MNHEY and CDR2 SVGEGT. The length of the CDR3 is 14 residues. This rearrangement joins TRBV6-2 or TRBV6-3 to TRBJ1-6. Material: blood T cells: a sorted CD56 or NKG2C T cell subset, CD4+ or CD8+ T cells, or bulk PBMC T cells (not recorded which). The clonotype originates from a young man in good health. CDR3 residues: CASRLDRSDSPLHF.